This T cell receptor (beta chain) originates from a study of shared clonotypes between healthy human individuals. As concerns this clone: Antigen: not known.

For sorted subsets, about 200 ng DNA per replicate equaled about 31,000 T cell genomes. Clones were sequenced by immunoSEQ multiplex PCR, and TCRdb holds only the in-frame ones, with some missing. The sample has about 1 million clones; about 75% are singletons. The CDR3 is made up of 13 amino acids. Trimming at V came to 7 bases and at J to 5 bases, leaving 7 bases not matched to a gene. Germline CDR1 SNHLY, CDR2 FYNNEI. Findings of the study overall: Limitation of the genetic and exposure-history diversity represented came from the few donors.

This receptor was identified in a man in his late teens or twenties in good health. The sample was memory CD4+ T cells sorted from blood. The subset: CD45RA-negative fraction. The J gene is TRBJ2-7, the V gene TRBV2; 8 bases align to TRBD2. The CDR3 loop reads CASIRAGDHEQYF. The CDR3 DNA is TGTGCCAGCATCAGAGCGGGAGATCACGAGCAGTACTTC.